This entry lists 8 T cell receptor beta chains sequenced from one sample in a study of blood T cell repertoires in COVID-19. Generated by immunoSEQ multiplex PCR, the TCRdb table keeps only in-frame clones and is missing some. Among 150,000 to 200,000 clones listed, 87% were seen once. The sequenced sample consisted of peripheral blood. The receptors derive from a woman in her fifties or sixties with acute or convalescent COVID-19.

The chain has TRBV19 and TRBJ1-5, with 8 bases that match TRBD1. Germline-derived CDR1 and CDR2 are LNHDA and SQIVND (reference sequence). V lost 9 bases and J lost 6; bases outside the gene matches: 16. This CDR3 is built from 16 residues. CDR3 loop: CASTDGRDRIFQPQHF. Here the CDR3 DNA reads TGTGCCAGCACTGACGGACGGGACAGGATTTTTCAGCCCCAGCATTTT.

This clone appeared a single time. The chain carries TRBV4-3 and TRBJ1-4; TRBD1 aligns across 7 bases. This CDR3 is 15 amino acids long. Germline CDR1 and CDR2: LGHNA and YSLEER. The V and J ends lost 3 bases and 2 bases, in that order; junction bases with no gene match: 3. The CDR3 loop reads CASSHQTGTNEKLFF. The DNA of the CDR3 is TGCGCCAGCAGCCATCAGACAGGGACTAATGAAAAACTGTTTTTT.

Regarding this clone: A junction end diverges from the germline sequence, so it may reflect a read error. The chain uses TRBV19 and TRBJ1-6; TRBD1 is a possible D gene (6 bases). The CDR3 sequence is 15 residues long. CDR1 is LNHDA and CDR2 is SQIVND in the germline V gene (reference sequence). CDR3 DNA sequence: TGTGCCAGTAGAATAGGGGGGCAGGGGCATTCACCCCTCCACTTT. Translating it yields CASRIGGQGHSPLHF.

The rearrangement links TRBV6-4 to TRBJ1-2; 9 bases line up with TRBD1. J lost 6 bases, V lost 5 bases, and 7 bases had no gene match. The CDR3 has 14 amino acids. In germline, CDR1 is MRHNA, CDR2 SNTAGT. CDR3 coding DNA: TGTGCCAGCAGTCCCCAACAGGGGGCGAATGGCTACACCTTC. Its translation is CASSPQQGANGYTF.

The rearrangement joins TRBV11-1 to TRBJ2-3, with 7 bases identical to TRBD2. The CDR3 has 14 residues. V gave up 5 bases and J gave up 7 bases; unmatched junction bases: 9. In germline, CDR1 is SGHAT, CDR2 FQDESV (reference sequence). The CDR3 sequence: CASSPRLAAYTQYF. The CDR3 nucleotides read TGTGCCAGCAGCCCCAGACTAGCCGCTTATACGCAGTATTTT.

V is TRBV24-1 and J is TRBJ1-2, with TRBD1 matching over 8 bases. Trimming removed 2 bases from V and 8 bases from J; junction bases left unmatched: 3. The germline gives CDR1 KGHDR, CDR2 SFDVKD. The length of the CDR3 is 13 residues. The DNA of the CDR3 is TGTGCCACCAGTGATTGGACAGGGCGCGGCTACACCTTC. Translated, it gives CATSDWTGRGYTF.

V is TRBV2 and J is TRBJ2-6; 12 positions match TRBD1. The CDR3 loop spans 17 amino acids. The junction had 3 bases not matched to a gene; V was cut back by 4 bases and J by 2 bases. Germline V CDR1 and CDR2: SNHLY, FYNNEI. The CDR3 bases are TGTGCCAGCAGTGTCCGGGACAGGGGGCCTGGGGCCAACGTCCTGACTTTC. Its protein product is CASSVRDRGPGANVLTF.

The chain has TRBV15 and TRBJ2-1, with 7 bases that match TRBD2. The CDR3 is made up of 16 amino acids. Germline assignment: CDR1 LNHNV and CDR2 YYDKDF (reference sequence). J lost 6 bases, V lost 2 bases, and 10 bases had no gene match. CDR3 coding DNA: TGTGCCACCAGCAGACGGGCGGGAGCCCCATCCAATGAGCAGTTCTTC. This gives the protein CATSRRAGAPSNEQFF.